The 20 T cell receptor beta chains reported below all come from one sample, sequenced in a study of shared clonotypes between healthy human individuals. Data came from immunoSEQ multiplex PCR; TCRdb stores just in-frame clones and leaves some out. The sample carries approximately 100,000 clones, around 68% recorded once. Sequencing was carried out using memory CD8+ T cells sorted from blood. Described subset: CD45RO+ cells pooled with CCR7-negative TemRA cells. Receptor source: a woman younger than 45 in good health.

This clone was seen a handful of times. The chain uses TRBV6-5 and TRBJ2-1; D gene ambiguous. Trimming took 5 bases from V and 0 from J, leaving 5 bases between them. This CDR3 is built from 13 residues. From germline, CDR1 is MNHEY and CDR2 SVGAGI. Here the CDR3 reads CASSLDSYNEQFF. As DNA, the CDR3 is TGTGCCAGCAGTCTGGACTCCTACAATGAGCAGTTCTTC.

As regards this clone: It differs at one base from a far larger clone, so likely a read error. Other DNA sequences within the sample encode an identical CDR3. The chain has TRBV7-9 and TRBJ2-1; D unresolved. Germline V lookup: CDR1 SEHNR, CDR2 FQNEAQ (reference sequence). The V gene lost 0 bases and the J gene lost 7 bases, with 4 bases spanning the gap. The CDR3 totals 12 residues. As DNA, the CDR3 is TGTGCCAGCAGCTTAGCAGTTAATGAGCAGTTCTTC. Translation gives CASSLAVNEQFF.

The chain links TRBV5-1 to TRBJ2-5; 8 bases line up with TRBD1. The length of the CDR3 is 14 residues. V dropped 3 bases and J dropped 4; count of bases not matched to a gene: 5. CDR1 and CDR2 (germline): SGHRS, YFSETQ. Here the CDR3 reads CASSWPGGGETQYF. Here the CDR3 DNA reads TGCGCCAGCAGCTGGCCAGGGGGCGGAGAGACCCAGTACTTC.

This clone was detected only a few times. The CDR3: CAISEAERQGIPEQYF. The CDR3 bases are TGTGCCATCAGTGAGGCCGAGCGACAGGGTATCCCCGAGCAGTACTTC. The chain links TRBV10-3 to TRBJ2-7, with 7 nucleotides matching TRBD1. V lost 2 bases and J lost 6; bases outside the gene matches: 13. Germline V CDR1 and CDR2: ENHRY, SYGVKD. The CDR3 extends over 16 amino acids.

CDR3 amino acids: CASSTRARSSYNEQFF. The CDR3 region has the DNA TGTGCCAGCAGTACTCGAGCGAGAAGCTCCTACAATGAGCAGTTCTTC. The chain joins TRBV27 to TRBJ2-1; no clear D gene. CDR1 and CDR2 (germline): MNHEY, SMNVEV (reference sequence). This CDR3 is built from 16 residues. The V end was cut by 5 bases, the J end by 0 bases, with 14 bases between.

The gene calls are TRBV2 and TRBJ2-7; D is uncertain. V was trimmed by 5 bases and J by 2 bases, leaving 13 bases between them. The CDR3 loop spans 14 amino acids. From germline, CDR1 is SNHLY and CDR2 FYNNEI. The CDR3 bases are TGTGCCAGCAGTCGGCAAGCCCAAGCCTACGAGCAGTACTTC. Its translation is CASSRQAQAYEQYF.

This clone has more than one count but fewer than ten. The genes are TRBV7-9 and TRBJ2-1; D is perhaps TRBD1 (6 bases). The CDR3 totals 13 residues. With 3 bases removed from V and 3 bases from J, the gap between germline ends came to 6 bases. CDR1 and CDR2 from the germline V gene are SEHNR and FQNEAQ (reference sequence). Written as DNA, the CDR3 is TGTGCCAGCAGCTTGGACAGCTACAATGAGCAGTTCTTC. Its protein product is CASSLDSYNEQFF.

This clone has just one count. The rearrangement uses TRBV7-2 and TRBJ1-2; 9 bases are a match to TRBD1. The V gene end was trimmed by 4 bases and the J gene end by 5 bases; junction bases not matched to a gene: 11. The germline V gene has CDR1 SGHTA and CDR2 FQGNSA. This CDR3 has 16 amino acids. CDR3 amino acids: CASSSYASGTGYGYTF. The CDR3 nucleotides read TGTGCCAGCAGCTCCTACGCTTCCGGGACAGGGTATGGCTACACCTTC.

The chain couples TRBV28 to TRBJ1-1, with a tentative D call TRBD1 (6 bases). CDR1 and CDR2 (germline): MDHEN, SYDVKM. There are 13 residues in the CDR3. Trimming took off 6 bases at V and 3 bases at J, with 11 bases between the two ends. CDR3 in DNA: TGTGCCAGCAGCGGGGGGCGGCACACTGAAGCTTTCTTT. It is translated as CASSGGRHTEAFF.

In its sample, this clone was seen a few times. The chain has TRBV18 and TRBJ1-6, with D tentatively TRBD1 (6 bases). Trimming took off 3 bases at V and 7 bases at J, with 10 bases between the two ends. This CDR3 comprises 14 residues. Germline assignment: CDR1 KGHSH and CDR2 LQKENI. In DNA form, the CDR3 reads TGTGCCAGCTCACCTACGGACAGAAATTCACCCCTCCACTTT. Protein sequence: CASSPTDRNSPLHF. The full variable domain, completed using reference TRBV18 and TRBJ1-6, is NAGVMQNPRHLVRRRGQEARLRCSPMKGHSHVYWYRQLPEEGLKFMVYLQKENIIDESGMPKERFSAEFPKEGPSILRIQQVVRGDSAAYFCASSPTDRNSPLHFGNGTRLTVT.

This rearrangement joins TRBV28 to TRBJ2-7; 14 bases match TRBD2. This CDR3 comprises 17 residues. Trimming took 5 bases from V and 4 from J; bases not matched to a gene: 10. Germline CDR1 and CDR2: MDHEN and SYDVKM. The CDR3 DNA is TGTGCCAGCAGTCCCAGGACTAGCGGGAGGTCCCGGTACGAGCAGTACTTC. Amino acid sequence: CASSPRTSGRSRYEQYF.

This chain joins TRBV13 and TRBJ2-1; 10 positions agree with TRBD2. This CDR3 has 17 amino acids. CDR1 and CDR2 from the germline V gene are PRHDT and FYEKMQ (reference sequence). Trimming at V came to 4 bases and at J to 4 bases, leaving 10 bases not matched to a gene. In DNA, the CDR3 is TGTGCCAGCAGCTCACTTAGCGGGAGGACGGTTTACAATGAGCAGTTCTTC. This gives the protein CASSSLSGRTVYNEQFF.

This rearrangement joins TRBV28 to TRBJ2-6; D might be TRBD1 (5 bases). The V end lost 0 bases, the J end lost 0 bases, and 9 bases lay between the germline ends. The CDR3 consists of 17 residues. Germline assignment: CDR1 MDHEN and CDR2 SYDVKM. This chain's CDR3 is CASSLWTASSGANVLTF. In nucleotides, the CDR3 is TGTGCCAGCAGTTTATGGACAGCAAGCTCTGGGGCCAACGTCCTGACTTTC.

V gene TRBV5-1 combines with J gene TRBJ2-2; TRBD2 agrees at 11 bases. Unmatched junction bases numbered 1, after V lost 2 bases and J lost 4 bases. The CDR3 extends over 15 amino acids. The germline V gene encodes CDR1 SGHRS and CDR2 YFSETQ. This CDR3 reads CASSLGLAGTGELFF. CDR3 in DNA: TGCGCCAGCAGCTTAGGACTAGCGGGCACCGGGGAGCTGTTTTTT.

This clone was counted at least ten times. This chain uses TRBV4-1 with TRBJ2-1; D may be TRBD2 (6 bases). CDR1 and CDR2 (germline): MGHRA, YSYEKL. The CDR3 consists of 15 residues. Trimming shortened V by 2 bases and J by 7 bases, and 15 bases separated the two germline ends. The CDR3 bases are TGCGCCAGCAGCCAAACTAGCTTTCGTTTGAATGAGCAGTTCTTC. Protein sequence: CASSQTSFRLNEQFF.

J is TRBJ2-5 and V is TRBV15, with 7 bases that match TRBD1. This CDR3 has 14 residues. CDR1 and CDR2 from the germline V gene are LNHNV and YYDKDF (reference sequence). V dropped 6 bases and J dropped 2; count of bases not matched to a gene: 6. The CDR3 DNA reads as TGTGCCACCAGTGGGGCAGGGGGTCAAGAGACCCAGTACTTC. Its protein product is CATSGAGGQETQYF.

The chain uses TRBV5-1 and TRBJ2-7; 9 nucleotides align to TRBD2. The V gene's germline CDR1 is SGHRS and CDR2 YFSETQ. The V and J ends lost 7 bases and 0 bases, in that order; junction bases with no gene match: 8. The CDR3 covers 15 residues. The CDR3 region has the DNA TGCGCCAGCTCTATAGCGGGAGACATCTCCTACGAGCAGTACTTC. It yields the protein CASSIAGDISYEQYF. The full variable domain, its missing parts supplied by reference TRBV5-1 and TRBJ2-7, is KAGVTQTPRYLIKTRGQQVTLSCSPISGHRSVSWYQQTPGQGLQFLFEYFSETQRNKGNFPGRFSGRQFSNSRSEMNVSTLELGDSALYLCASSIAGDISYEQYFGPGTRLTVT.

On this clone itself: One end of the junction does not line up with germline, which may come from a read error. The V and J genes are TRBV7-6 and TRBJ1-5; D remains unclear. In germline, CDR1 is SGHVS, CDR2 FNYEAQ. The CDR3 contains 13 residues. The CDR3 protein is CASSLDTDQPQHF. The CDR3 region has the DNA TGTGCCAGCAGTTTAGACACCGACCAGCCCCAGCATTTT.

The chain recombines TRBV7-9 with TRBJ2-1, with D tentatively TRBD1 or TRBD2 (5 bases each). CDR3 size: 14 residues. Germline CDR1 SEHNR, CDR2 FQNEAQ (reference sequence). Trimming took 3 bases from V and 7 from J, leaving 13 bases between them. The CDR3 DNA follows: TGTGCCAGCAGCTTGGGGGTACTAGTTAATGAGCAGTTCTTC. The encoded protein is CASSLGVLVNEQFF.

Only one count was recorded for this clone. CDR3 DNA: TGCGCCAGCAGCCCCCGGGTTGGGCTAGCGGTGAACACCGGGGAGCTGTTTTTT. Amino acids: CASSPRVGLAVNTGELFF. This chain joins TRBV4-1 and TRBJ2-2; 7 bases agree with TRBD2. Unmatched junction bases numbered 12, after V lost 4 bases and J lost 1 base. Germline CDR1 reads MGHRA; CDR2 reads YSYEKL. This CDR3 region has 18 residues.